One and the same sample provided the 3 T cell receptor beta chains below, sequenced in a study of blood T cell repertoires in COVID-19. TCRdb's table, derived via immunoSEQ multiplex PCR, lists solely in-frame clones and lacks some. The table has more than 300,000 clones, about 88% seen once. The sample taken for sequencing was PBMCs or T cells enriched from blood (not recorded which). These receptors were taken from a young woman who had recovered from COVID-19.

The V call is TRBV24-1, the J call TRBJ1-2; tentatively, D is TRBD1 (6 bases). CDR1 is KGHDR, CDR2 SFDVKD, per germline. Trimming pared 2 bases from V and 4 bases from J, leaving 16 bases between. This CDR3 has 16 residues. CDR3 nucleotides: TGTGCCACCAGTGATTCTCCGACCCGAGGGGGCTATGGCTACACCTTC. This translates into CATSDSPTRGGYGYTF.

Only a few counts were recorded for this clone. The chain has TRBV19 and TRBJ2-2, with D hard to call. Deletions cut 2 bases from V and 3 bases from J, with 7 bases between. CDR1 is LNHDA and CDR2 is SQIVND in the germline V gene (reference sequence). CDR3 size: 14 residues. The CDR3 nucleotides are TGTGCCAGTAGTATATTGGAGCACACCGGGGAGCTGTTTTTT. Translating gives CASSILEHTGELFF.

V is TRBV6-5 and J is TRBJ2-7; TRBD2 agrees at 9 bases. Per the germline V gene, CDR1 is MNHEY and CDR2 is SVGAGI. The V segment lost 9 bases and the J segment 0 bases; nucleotides outside the gene matches: 9. There are 15 residues in the CDR3. In DNA form, the CDR3 reads TGTGCCAGGGGGGCTAGCGGGGTTAGCTCCTACGAGCAGTACTTC. Protein: CARGASGVSSYEQYF.